This T cell receptor (beta chain) originates from a study of blood T cell repertoires in COVID-19. The wider study: Samples taken during acute and convalescent COVID-19 were collected in the United States, Italy and Spain. Sample material is recorded as cDNA or gDNA derived from T cells, B-cell-depleted T cells, or PBMCs.

As originally analysed: Scientists estimated how many nucleated cells there were by amplifying reference gene primers. Repertoires were generated with immunoSEQ multiplex PCR, while TCRdb's copy carries only in-frame clones and drops some. D and trimming come from the DNA, and the V and J calls and clone size come from that table. The table includes tens of thousands of clones, 80% to 90% detected once. CDR3 length equals 13 residues. Trimming removed 6 bases from V and 0 bases from J, with 9 bases in between. CDR1 is SQVTM and CDR2 is ANQGSEA in the germline V gene. The chain uses TRBV29-1 and TRBJ1-3; possibly TRBD1 for D (5 bases). Sequences were obtained from peripheral blood. This receptor was taken from a woman aged 55-70 years with acute or convalescent COVID-19. CDR3 DNA sequence: TGCAGCGTGGGACTGACCTCTGGAAACACCATATATTTT. This translates into CSVGLTSGNTIYF.